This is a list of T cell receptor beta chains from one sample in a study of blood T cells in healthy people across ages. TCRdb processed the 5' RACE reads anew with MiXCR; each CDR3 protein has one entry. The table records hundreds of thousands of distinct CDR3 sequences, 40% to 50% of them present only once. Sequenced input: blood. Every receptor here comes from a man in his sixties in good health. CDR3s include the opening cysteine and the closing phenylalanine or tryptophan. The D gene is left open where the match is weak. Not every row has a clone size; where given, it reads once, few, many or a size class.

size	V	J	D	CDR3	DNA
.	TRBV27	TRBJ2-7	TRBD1	CASSPPGQDYEQYF	TGTGCCAGCAGTCCACCGGGACAGGACTACGAGCAGTACTTC
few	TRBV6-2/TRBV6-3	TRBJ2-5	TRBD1	CASQNDRGQETQYF	TGTGCCAGCCAAAACGACAGGGGACAAGAGACCCAGTACTTC
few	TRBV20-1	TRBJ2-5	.	CSARDQTETQYF	TGCAGTGCTAGAGACCAGACCGAGACCCAGTACTTC
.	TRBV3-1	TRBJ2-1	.	CAVRKGAGSTNEQFF	TGTGCCGTCAGAAAGGGTGCAGGGAGCACGAATGAGCAGTTCTTC
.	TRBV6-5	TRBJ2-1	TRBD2	CASSSRGGITYNEQFF	TGTGCCAGCAGTTCCCGGGGAGGGATCACCTACAATGAGCAGTTCTTC
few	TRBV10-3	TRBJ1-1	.	CAISLDSSNTEAFF	TGTGCCATCAGTTTAGACTCCTCGAACACTGAAGCTTTCTTT
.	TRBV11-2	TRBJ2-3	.	CASSASGLYTDTQYF	TGTGCCAGCAGCGCCTCGGGACTCTACACAGATACGCAGTATTTT
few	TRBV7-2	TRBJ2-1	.	CASSLGRYEQFF	TGTGCCAGCAGCTTAGGACGGTACGAGCAGTTCTTC
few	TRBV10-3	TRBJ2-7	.	CAISEYRYEQYF	TGTGCCATCAGTGAATACAGGTACGAGCAGTACTTC
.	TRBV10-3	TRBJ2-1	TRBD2	CAISELPGRGALNEQFF	TGTGCCATCAGTGAGCTACCCGGGAGGGGCGCGTTAAATGAGCAGTTCTTC
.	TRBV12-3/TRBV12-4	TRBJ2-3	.	CASSPRGRLDTQYF	TGTGCCAGCAGTCCACGGGGGCGCTTAGATACGCAGTATTTT
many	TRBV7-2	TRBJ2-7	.	CASSLGPDPSSYEQYF	TGTGCCAGCAGCCTCGGACCGGACCCCAGCTCCTACGAGCAGTACTTC
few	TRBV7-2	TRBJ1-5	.	CASSLSGPGPGNQPQHF	TGTGCCAGCAGCCTATCTGGCCCTGGACCTGGCAATCAGCCCCAGCATTTT
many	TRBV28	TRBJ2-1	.	CASIPSGVWNEQFF	TGTGCCAGCATTCCCAGTGGGGTGTGGAATGAGCAGTTCTTC
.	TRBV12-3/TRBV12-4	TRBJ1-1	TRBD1	CASGTGRNTEAFF	TGTGCCAGCGGGACAGGCCGTAACACTGAAGCTTTCTTT
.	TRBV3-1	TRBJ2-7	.	CASSQGGCRVHEQYF	TGTGCCAGCAGCCAAGGCGGATGCAGGGTACACGAGCAGTACTTC
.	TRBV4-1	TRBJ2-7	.	CASSQVPQGYEQYF	TGCGCCAGCAGCCAAGTCCCGCAGGGTTACGAGCAGTACTTC
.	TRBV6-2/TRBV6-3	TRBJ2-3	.	CASSGERAPHADTQYF	TGTGCCAGCTCGGGGGAACGGGCCCCTCACGCAGATACGCAGTATTTT
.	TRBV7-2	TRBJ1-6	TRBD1	CASSLRRQGQKSPLHF	TGTGCCAGCAGCTTAAGGAGACAGGGGCAAAAGTCACCCCTCCACTTT
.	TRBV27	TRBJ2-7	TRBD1	CASSPWTGAYEQYF	TGTGCCAGCAGTCCGTGGACAGGGGCCTACGAGCAGTACTTC
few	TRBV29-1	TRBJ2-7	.	CSVEDNGSSYEQYF	TGCAGCGTTGAAGATAACGGTAGCTCCTACGAGCAGTACTTC
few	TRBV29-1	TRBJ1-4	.	CSVGGGLNSEKLFF	TGCAGCGTTGGGGGAGGACTGAATAGCGAAAAACTGTTTTTT
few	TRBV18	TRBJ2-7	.	CASSPNWEQYF	TGTGCCAGCTCACCTAACTGGGAGCAGTACTTC
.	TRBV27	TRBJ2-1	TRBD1	CASRSRGIRDEQFF	TGTGCCAGCAGAAGCAGGGGGATTCGGGATGAGCAGTTCTTC
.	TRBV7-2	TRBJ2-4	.	CASSLGAANIQYF	TGTGCCAGCAGCTTGGGGGCGGCAAACATTCAGTACTTC
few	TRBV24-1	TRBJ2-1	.	CATSDLLNEQFF	TGTGCCACCAGTGATTTGTTGAATGAGCAGTTCTTC
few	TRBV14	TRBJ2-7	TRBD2	CASSQEVTSGEQYF	TGTGCCAGCAGCCAAGAAGTGACTAGCGGGGAGCAGTACTTC
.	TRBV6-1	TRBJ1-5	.	CASNRGNQPQHF	TGTGCCAGCAATCGCGGGAATCAGCCCCAGCATTTT
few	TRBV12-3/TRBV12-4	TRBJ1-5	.	CASKSGSQPQHF	TGTGCCAGCAAAAGTGGTAGTCAGCCCCAGCATTTT
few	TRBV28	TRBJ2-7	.	CASSLSGVRGDEQYF	TGTGCCAGCAGTTTATCTGGGGTAAGAGGCGACGAGCAGTACTTC
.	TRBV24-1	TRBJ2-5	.	CATGTLEETQYF	TGTGCCACCGGGACATTGGAAGAGACCCAGTACTTC
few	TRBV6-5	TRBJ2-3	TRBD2	CASRPGGSVGSGTQYF	TGTGCCAGCAGGCCCGGGGGGAGCGTTGGGTCGGGTACGCAGTATTTT
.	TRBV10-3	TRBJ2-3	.	CAISESLKDTQYF	TGTGCCATCAGTGAGTCCCTAAAGGATACGCAGTATTTT
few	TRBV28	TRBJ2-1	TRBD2	CASSIAGTSGFFEQFF	TGTGCCAGCAGTATCGCCGGGACTAGCGGGTTTTTCGAGCAGTTCTTC
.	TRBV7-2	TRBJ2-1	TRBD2	CASSLVPGGNEQFF	TGTGCCAGCAGCTTAGTTCCGGGGGGCAATGAGCAGTTCTTC
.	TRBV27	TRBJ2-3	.	CASSLSDSPPSTDTQYF	TGTGCCAGCAGTTTATCTGACTCCCCTCCTAGCACAGATACGCAGTATTTT
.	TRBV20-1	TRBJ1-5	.	CSVPTSGTRRYSNQPQHF	TGCAGTGTTCCTACTTCGGGGACCCGAAGATATAGCAATCAGCCCCAGCATTTT
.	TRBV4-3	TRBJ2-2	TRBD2	CASSQEPSGDWNTGELFF	TGCGCCAGCAGCCAAGAGCCTAGCGGGGATTGGAACACCGGGGAGCTGTTTTTT
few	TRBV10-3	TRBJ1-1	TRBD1	CAISESGQGASEAFF	TGTGCCATCAGTGAGTCGGGACAGGGGGCTTCTGAAGCTTTCTTT
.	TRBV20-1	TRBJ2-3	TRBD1	CSAITGQGGTDTQYF	TGCAGTGCCATCACCGGACAGGGAGGCACAGATACGCAGTATTTT
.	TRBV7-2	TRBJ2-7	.	CASSLKGSSYYEQYF	TGTGCCAGCAGCTTAAAGGGCAGTAGCTACTACGAGCAGTACTTC
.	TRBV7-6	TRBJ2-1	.	CASSLEGGSINEQFF	TGTGCCAGCAGCTTAGAGGGGGGGTCCATCAATGAGCAGTTCTTC
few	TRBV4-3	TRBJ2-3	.	CASSQVLAETDTQYF	TGCGCCAGCAGCCAAGTGCTAGCAGAGACAGATACGCAGTATTTT
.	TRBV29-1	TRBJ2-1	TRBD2	CSASSLGGTLTNEQFF	TGCAGCGCTAGTTCACTCGGGGGGACTTTAACGAATGAGCAGTTCTTC
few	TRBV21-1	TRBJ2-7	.	CASTAGGGLANYEQYF	TGTGCCAGCACCGCCGGTGGCGGGCTAGCGAATTACGAGCAGTACTTC
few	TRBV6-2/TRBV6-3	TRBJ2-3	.	CASSYIGDTQYF	TGTGCCAGCAGTTACATCGGCGATACGCAGTATTTT
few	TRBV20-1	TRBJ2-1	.	CSARTGISYNEQFF	TGCAGTGCTAGAACAGGGATTTCCTACAATGAGCAGTTCTTC
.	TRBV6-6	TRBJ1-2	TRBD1	CASSPPGQGIDGYTF	TGTGCCAGCAGTCCCCCGGGACAGGGTATCGATGGCTACACCTTC
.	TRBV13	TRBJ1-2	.	CASSYVYRETNYGYTF	TGTGCCAGCAGCTACGTCTACAGGGAGACTAACTATGGCTACACCTTC